This is a list of T cell receptor beta chains from one sample in a study of cytomegalovirus exposure and HLA in healthy donors. Data came from immunoSEQ multiplex PCR; TCRdb stores just in-frame clones and leaves some out. The table records approximately 150,000 clones, 77% of them present only once. The sequenced sample was PBMCs. The receptors shown here come from a woman aged 25 to 39 in good health and CMV-seronegative. Both conserved end residues are part of each CDR3. The D gene is left open where the match is weak.

V: TRBV7-3; J: TRBJ2-3; D: .; CDR3: CASSSTGSDTQYF
V: TRBV9; J: TRBJ1-3; D: .; CDR3: CASSVGPRGAYGNTIYF
V: TRBV27; J: TRBJ2-7; D: TRBD2; CDR3: CASSLFGTSGYPYEQYF
V: TRBV7-3; J: TRBJ1-1; D: TRBD1; CDR3: CASSVDRADSEAFF
V: TRBV6-1; J: TRBJ1-1; D: .; CDR3: CASGTGTFAHEAFF
V: TRBV7-9; J: TRBJ2-7; D: .; CDR3: CASSPVSRAEQYF
V: TRBV7-2; J: TRBJ2-7; D: TRBD2; CDR3: CASSSPGLVLNPAYEQYF
V: TRBV27; J: TRBJ1-2; D: TRBD1; CDR3: CASRSGQGANGYTF
V: TRBV19; J: TRBJ2-7; D: .; CDR3: CASSIRRGAYEQYF
V: TRBV20-1; J: TRBJ1-2; D: TRBD1; CDR3: CSALDRGGYTF
V: TRBV5-1; J: TRBJ2-3; D: TRBD2; CDR3: CASSLEASGQYF
V: TRBV25-1; J: TRBJ2-1; D: TRBD1; CDR3: CASSGVRGRTNEQFF
V: TRBV6-6; J: TRBJ1-1; D: .; CDR3: CASSYSGRGNTEAFF
V: TRBV19; J: TRBJ1-5; D: .; CDR3: CASSIGPRQPQHF
V: TRBV5-4; J: TRBJ1-1; D: .; CDR3: CASSLADTANTEAFF
V: TRBV25-1; J: TRBJ1-2; D: .; CDR3: CASTGCYGYTF
V: TRBV6-1; J: TRBJ1-4; D: .; CDR3: CASKKSGTHEKLFF
V: TRBV7-9; J: TRBJ2-2; D: .; CDR3: CSSSLFADTGELFF
V: TRBV9; J: TRBJ1-2; D: .; CDR3: CASSRDTNYGYTF
V: TRBV11-2; J: TRBJ2-5; D: .; CDR3: CASSLGMVRETQYF
V: TRBV13; J: TRBJ1-5; D: .; CDR3: CASSLGRGPNQPQHF
V: TRBV7-9; J: TRBJ2-4; D: .; CDR3: CASRPSTGAGNIQYF
V: TRBV5-1; J: TRBJ2-7; D: .; CDR3: CASREREAYEQYF
V: TRBV6-5; J: TRBJ2-7; D: TRBD2; CDR3: CASSYSIGGSYEQYF
V: TRBV10-1; J: TRBJ2-1; D: .; CDR3: CASSEGTSIQYEQFF
V: TRBV7-2; J: TRBJ2-5; D: TRBD2; CDR3: CASSLAGVTSGRGIGETQYF